A single sample gave rise to the 18 T cell receptor beta chains below, sequenced in a study of cytomegalovirus exposure and HLA in healthy donors (dated 2017 in TCRdb). Library creation used the immunoSEQ multiplex PCR assay. For the multiplex PCR, a mixture combining 60 forward primers for TCR Vbeta segments and 13 reverse primers for TCR Jbeta segments was used. What TCRdb holds here is the immuneACCESS table cut down to in-frame rearrangements. Part of the clones is not present; checked against another copy, under half of the missing clones reflect an unresolved V gene, and the others are unexplained. This sample has 150,000 or so clones in its table, and roughly 80% of those were observed once. The top ten clonotypes cover approximately 1.2% of the sample. Sequenced sample: PBMCs. Source of these receptors: a man aged 50 or older in good health and CMV-seropositive.

On this clone: The conserved phenylalanine or tryptophan is not found at the CDR3 terminus, so this likely reflects a read error. The chain carries TRBV6-5 and TRBJ1-2; D perhaps matches TRBD1 (6 bases). This CDR3 comprises 13 residues. Trimming took 6 bases from V and 3 from J, leaving 11 bases between them. The germline V gene has CDR1 MNHEY and CDR2 SVGAGI. In nucleotides, the CDR3 is TGTGCCAGCAGCCGAGGACAGCACTATGGCTACACCCTC. Translation: CASSRGQHYGYTL.

This clone was counted a few times. V and J are TRBV4-3 and TRBJ2-1; 11 bases are a match to TRBD2. The CDR3 totals 17 residues. Trimming at V came to 0 bases and at J to 2 bases, leaving 3 bases not matched to a gene. Germline CDR1 LGHNA, CDR2 YSLEER. The CDR3 nucleotides are TGCGCCAGCAGCCAAGAGGGGACTAGCGGCCCCTACAATGAGCAGTTCTTC. Its translation is CASSQEGTSGPYNEQFF.

The table lists this clone with a few counts. The chain carries TRBV7-9 and TRBJ1-2; D is unresolved. V lost 2 bases, J lost 7 bases, and 8 bases lay in between. This CDR3 region has 12 residues. Germline values: CDR1 SEHNR, CDR2 FQNEAQ (reference sequence). The CDR3 nucleotides read TGTGCCAGCAGCTTATCTCCCCGTGGCTACACCTTC. Its translation: CASSLSPRGYTF.

The V gene is TRBV7-3, the J gene TRBJ2-3; 12 nucleotides line up with TRBD2. The CDR3 has 19 residues. Germline loops: CDR1 SGHTA, CDR2 FQGTGA. With 5 bases clipped from V and 2 bases from J, the junction kept 14 bases outside the gene matches. As DNA, the CDR3 is TGTGCCAGCAGCCCTGGACTAGCGGGACCCTCTAGGACCACAGATACGCAGTATTTT. Encoded protein: CASSPGLAGPSRTTDTQYF.

This clone was found once. The V call is TRBV27, the J call TRBJ1-2; 9 positions match TRBD1. The CDR3 covers 15 residues. Trimming cost V 3 bases and J 3 bases; bases outside gene matches: 5. Looked up from germline, CDR1 is MNHEY and CDR2 is SMNVEV (reference sequence). The CDR3 DNA sequence: TGTGCCAGCAGTTTGGTACAGGGGGCCGACTATGGCTACACCTTC. Protein product: CASSLVQGADYGYTF.

This clone appeared a single time. The gene calls are TRBV20-1 and TRBJ1-1; D unclear. V was trimmed by 6 bases and J by 6 bases, leaving 11 bases between them. Germline V gene lookup returns CDR1 DFQATT and CDR2 SNEGSKA (reference sequence). The CDR3 consists of 11 residues. The CDR3 DNA reads as TGCAGTGCCCCCCGGGAAGCTGAAGCTTTCTTT. The encoded protein is CSAPREAEAFF.

V and J are TRBV30 and TRBJ1-5, with a tentative D call TRBD1 (6 bases). Deletions cut 2 bases from V and 2 bases from J, with 16 bases between. CDR1 GTSNPN and CDR2 SVGIG come from the germline V gene (reference sequence). The CDR3 runs to 16 residues. CDR3 DNA sequence: TGTGCCTGGAGTCGTAGGGGCAGGGGAGGCAATCAGCCCCAGCATTTT. Translated, it gives CAWSRRGRGGNQPQHF. The complete variable domain, with remaining parts taken from reference TRBV30 and TRBJ1-5, reads SQTIHQWPATLVQPVGSPLSLECTVEGTSNPNLYWYRQAAGRGLQLLFYSVGIGQISSEVPQNLSASRPQDRQFILSSKKLLLSDSGFYLCAWSRRGRGGNQPQHFGDGTRLSIL.

V is TRBV27 and J is TRBJ2-7; 7 bases match TRBD1. CDR3 length equals 15 residues. The V segment lost 1 base and the J segment 3 bases; nucleotides outside the gene matches: 6. Germline CDR1 and CDR2: MNHEY and SMNVEV (reference sequence). The CDR3 region has the DNA TGTGCCAGCAGTTTATTAGGGGGCCCGTTCTACGAGCAGTACTTC. It specifies CASSLLGGPFYEQYF.

The V and J genes are TRBV7-2 and TRBJ2-7; the match to TRBD2 covers 11 bases. J lost 1 base, V lost 5 bases, and 4 bases had no gene match. CDR1 is SGHTA and CDR2 is FQGNSA in the germline V gene. This CDR3 contains 15 residues. DNA for the CDR3: TGTGCCAGCAGCCGAGGGACTAGCGGTTCCTACGAGCAGTACTTC. It encodes CASSRGTSGSYEQYF.

This clone has only a few counts. This chain links TRBV11-2 with TRBJ1-4; the match to TRBD1 covers 9 bases. V shed 3 bases and J 8 bases; nucleotides not matched to a gene: 7. Germline CDR1 SGHAT, CDR2 FQNNGV. The CDR3 length is 15 residues. CDR3 bases: TGTGCCAGCAGCTTCCCGGGACAGGGAAGAGAAAAACTGTTTTTT. This translates into CASSFPGQGREKLFF.

CDR3 protein: CASSQSETQYF. CDR3 nucleotide sequence: TGTGCCAGCAGCCAGTCAGAGACCCAGTACTTC. The V gene is TRBV6-1, the J gene TRBJ2-5; D uncertain. Germline CDR1 and CDR2: MNHNS and SASEGT. This CDR3 contains 11 residues. Between the trimmed V and J ends, which lost 6 bases and 4 bases, there was a span of 6 bases.

On this clone itself: Other DNA sequences in this specimen translate into the identical CDR3. The J gene is TRBJ2-7, the V gene TRBV19, with TRBD1 matching over 9 bases. Trimming removed 7 bases from V and 2 bases from J; junction bases left unmatched: 3. CDR1 and CDR2 (germline): LNHDA, SQIVND (reference sequence). The CDR3 loop spans 13 amino acids. The CDR3 nucleotides read TGTGCCAGTAAAGGGACAGGGACCTACGAGCAGTACTTC. This codes for CASKGTGTYEQYF.

The chain has TRBV10-1 and TRBJ2-4, with D hard to call. The V gene's germline CDR1 is WNHNN and CDR2 SYGVQD (reference sequence). Trimming shortened V by 3 bases and J by 10 bases, and 10 bases separated the two germline ends. This CDR3 has 12 residues. DNA of the CDR3: TGCGCCAGCAGTGAAGACCCAGGTATTCAGTACTTC. Translating gives CASSEDPGIQYF.

The genes are TRBV6-1 and TRBJ1-2; perhaps TRBD1 as D (6 bases). Germline CDR1 is MNHNS and CDR2 is SASEGT. The CDR3 loop spans 14 amino acids. V was trimmed by 6 bases and J by 8 bases, leaving 19 bases between them. CDR3 residues: CASSPDRKVSGYTF. CDR3 nucleotides: TGTGCCAGCAGCCCTGACAGGAAGGTGAGCGGCTACACCTTC.

This sequence joins TRBV6-6 and TRBJ1-5; perhaps TRBD1 as D (5 bases). The CDR3 has 15 residues. V dropped 2 bases and J dropped 0 bases, with 8 bases sitting between them. Germline V lookup: CDR1 MNHNY, CDR2 SVGAGI (reference sequence). The CDR3 is CASSYGGNSNQPQHF. The DNA of the CDR3 is TGTGCCAGCAGTTACGGGGGGAATAGCAATCAGCCCCAGCATTTT.

CDR3 sequence reads: CASRLRAGSSYEQYF. Written as DNA, the CDR3 is TGTGCCAGCAGGTTGAGGGCGGGGAGCTCCTACGAGCAGTACTTC. The rearrangement links TRBV6-1 to TRBJ2-7; a possible D gene is TRBD2 (6 bases). Per the germline V gene, CDR1 is MNHNS and CDR2 is SASEGT. V lost 6 bases and J 0 bases, leaving 15 bases between the germline ends. CDR3 length equals 15 residues.

This clone has more than one count but fewer than ten. The chain employs TRBV5-1 and TRBJ2-7; D is undetermined. CDR1 and CDR2 from the germline V gene are SGHRS and YFSETQ. The CDR3 extends over 14 amino acids. Trimming removed 4 bases from V and 0 bases from J, with 11 bases in between. Here the CDR3 DNA reads TGCGCCAGCAGCCCGGGTCTCGGCTCCTACGAGCAGTACTTC. Amino acids: CASSPGLGSYEQYF.

The chain combines TRBV19 with TRBJ1-3; tentative D call: TRBD1 (6 bases). V was clipped by 10 bases and J by 4 bases, with 14 bases between them. The V gene's germline CDR1 is LNHDA and CDR2 SQIVND (reference sequence). The CDR3 loop spans 13 amino acids. CDR3 sequence (DNA): TGTGCCATCTCCAGGGGCGCCGGAAACACCATATATTTT. This gives the protein CAISRGAGNTIYF.